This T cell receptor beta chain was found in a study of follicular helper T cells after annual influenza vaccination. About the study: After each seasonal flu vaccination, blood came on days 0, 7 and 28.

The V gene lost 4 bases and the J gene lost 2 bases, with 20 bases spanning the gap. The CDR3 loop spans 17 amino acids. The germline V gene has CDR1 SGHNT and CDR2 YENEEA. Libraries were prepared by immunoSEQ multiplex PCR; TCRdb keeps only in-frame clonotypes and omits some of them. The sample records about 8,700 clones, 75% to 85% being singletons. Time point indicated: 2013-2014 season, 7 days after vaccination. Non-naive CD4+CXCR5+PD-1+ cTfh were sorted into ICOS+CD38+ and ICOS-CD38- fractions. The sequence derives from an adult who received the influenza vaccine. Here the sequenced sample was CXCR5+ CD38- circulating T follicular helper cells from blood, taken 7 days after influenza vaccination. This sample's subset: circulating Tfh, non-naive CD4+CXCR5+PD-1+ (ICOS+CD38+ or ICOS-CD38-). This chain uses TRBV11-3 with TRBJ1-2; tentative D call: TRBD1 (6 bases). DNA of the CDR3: TGTGCCAGCAGCTCGGTCGACCCCGGGACACTGAACTATGGCTACACCTTC. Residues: CASSSVDPGTLNYGYTF.